This TCR beta chain was retrieved from a study of blood T cell repertoires in COVID-19. CDR1 is SGHRS, CDR2 YFSETQ, per germline. CDR3 length: 13 residues. The V and J ends lost 5 bases and 6 bases respectively, with 12 bases between them. Original processing methods: Estimated nucleated cell counts came from reference gene primer amplification. Measured with immunoSEQ multiplex PCR; TCRdb has only the in-frame clones, and not every one. V and J calls and clone size are copied from that table; D and trimming were computed from the DNA. This table has about 210,000 clones, 70% to 90% appearing once. Sequencing was done on a sample of peripheral blood. V gene TRBV5-1 combines with J gene TRBJ1-3; D ambiguous. The TCR was taken from a woman aged 35 to 49 with acute or convalescent COVID-19. The CDR3 DNA is TGCGCCAGCAGGCCAGGACTGGAAAACACCATATATTTT. This encodes CASRPGLENTIYF. The variable domain in full, with the rest retrieved from reference TRBV5-1 and TRBJ1-3, is KAGVTQTPRYLIKTRGQQVTLSCSPISGHRSVSWYQQTPGQGLQFLFEYFSETQRNKGNFPGRFSGRQFSNSRSEMNVSTLELGDSALYLCASRPGLENTIYFGEGSWLTVV.